The 22 T cell receptor beta chains reported below all come from one sample, sequenced in a study of T-cell memory formation after mild COVID-19 (dated by TCRdb to about 2021). Receptor libraries were prepared by 5' RACE. This sample was sequenced with an Illumina NovaSeq 6000. TCRdb trimmed public reads at Q25 via fastp, called clones via MiXCR and kept in-frame beta chains. Every distinct CDR3 protein forms one entry, paired with its most common genes and DNA. The sample table holds under 300,000 distinct CDR3 sequences, of which approximately 7.6% were seen once. Jointly, the top ten make up 22% of the sample. Input material: PBMCs or a T cell subset sorted from them (not recorded which). The receptor set was obtained from a man aged 18 to 30 who had mild COVID-19 (a few samples of this study predate the infection). The sample titles of this study are shuffled in the database, so cell type and time point are left out; the donor was told from shared clones.

This clonotype occurred a few times. In DNA, the CDR3 is TGCGCCAGCAGCCAAGAGGCCATGGGGTCCTCGAACACCGGGGAGCTGTTTTTT. This codes for CASSQEAMGSSNTGELFF. The V gene is TRBV4-1, the J gene TRBJ2-2; no clear D. The CDR3 spans 18 residues. Germline-derived CDR1 and CDR2 are MGHRA and YSYEKL. Deletions cut 0 bases from V and 0 bases from J, with 14 bases between.

This clonotype was counted between two and nine times. V is TRBV12-3 or TRBV12-4 and J is TRBJ1-2; possible D gene TRBD1, 6 bases. V gave up 6 bases and J gave up 5 bases, with 16 bases separating them. This CDR3 is 14 amino acids long. The CDR3 DNA follows: TGTGCCAGCAGAGACGGAGGGGGAGGGTATGGCTACACCTTC. Protein product: CASRDGGGGYGYTF.

The chain has TRBV2 and TRBJ2-7; the match to TRBD1 covers 7 bases. Germline lookup yields CDR1 SNHLY and CDR2 FYNNEI. This CDR3 has 14 residues. The V gene end was trimmed by 6 bases and the J gene end by 1 base; junction bases not matched to a gene: 6. CDR3 residues: CASRVRGWSYEQYF. The CDR3 bases are TGTGCCAGCAGGGTCAGGGGGTGGTCCTACGAGCAGTACTTC. Combining the CDR3 with reference TRBV2 and TRBJ2-7 gives the whole variable domain EPEVTQTPSHQVTQMGQEVILRCVPISNHLYFYWYRQILGQKVEFLVSFYNNEISEKSEIFDDQFSVERPDGSNFTLKIRSTKLEDSAMYFCASRVRGWSYEQYFGPGTRLTVT.

The CDR3 reads CASSLAQKASGGRYF. The CDR3 coding sequence is TGTGCCAGCAGCTTAGCTCAGAAAGCTAGCGGGGGGAGGTATTTT. This chain uses TRBV7-2 with TRBJ2-3, with 11 positions matching TRBD2. J was trimmed by 14 bases and V by 0 bases; bases with no gene match: 10. CDR3 size: 15 residues. From germline, CDR1 is SGHTA and CDR2 FQGNSA.

This clonotype was counted only a few times. The chain couples TRBV24-1 to TRBJ2-5; D remains unclear. The CDR3 runs 14 residues. The germline CDR1 and CDR2 sequences are KGHDR and SFDVKD. V was clipped by 6 bases and J by 5 bases, with 15 bases between them. The CDR3 DNA sequence: TGTGCCACCAGTACCCGATCCGGCCCGGAGACCCAGTACTTC. Amino acid sequence: CATSTRSGPETQYF.

This clonotype was counted a few times. The genes are TRBV20-1 and TRBJ1-2; D might be TRBD1 (6 bases). CDR1 is DFQATT, CDR2 SNEGSKA, per germline (reference sequence). This CDR3 has 13 residues. The V gene lost 0 bases and the J gene lost 8 bases, with 13 bases spanning the gap. DNA for the CDR3: TGCAGTGCTAGAGACCCCGGGGGGCCCGGCTACACCTTC. Amino acids: CSARDPGGPGYTF.

This clonotype was counted at least ten times. The chain recombines TRBV12-5 with TRBJ2-1, with D hard to call. With 4 bases removed from V and 7 bases from J, the gap between germline ends came to 8 bases. CDR1 and CDR2 from the germline V gene are LGHNT and FRNRAP. CDR3 length: 12 residues. Here the CDR3 DNA reads TGTGCTAGTGGTTCCGGAGCTAATGAGCAGTTCTTC. This encodes CASGSGANEQFF.

This clonotype has only one observation. In nucleotides, the CDR3 is TGCAGTGCGCGGAAAGGGGACAGGGGCCGCTCTGGAAACACCATATATTTT. It specifies CSARKGDRGRSGNTIYF. The chain is built from TRBV20-1 and TRBJ1-3; TRBD1 matches at 10 bases. V lost 6 bases to trimming and J lost 0 bases; unmatched junction nucleotides: 11. The CDR3 totals 17 residues. Germline V gene data show CDR1 as DFQATT and CDR2 as SNEGSKA (reference sequence).

The V and J genes are TRBV27 and TRBJ1-5; 8 positions match TRBD1. Per the germline V gene, CDR1 is MNHEY and CDR2 is SMNVEV (reference sequence). Trimming took 6 bases from V and 5 from J; bases not matched to a gene: 9. The CDR3 has 15 residues. The CDR3 sequence: CASSRRTGRHQPQHF. The CDR3 nucleotides read TGTGCCAGCAGCCGGAGGACAGGGCGGCATCAGCCCCAGCATTTT.

V usage is TRBV7-2 and J usage is TRBJ2-3; D call uncertain. The CDR3 consists of 13 residues. Germline CDR1 SGHTA, CDR2 FQGNSA. Deletions cut 5 bases from V and 4 bases from J, with 10 bases between. The CDR3 is CASSRHPADTQYF. As DNA, the CDR3 is TGTGCCAGCAGCCGCCATCCCGCAGATACGCAGTATTTT.

The V call is TRBV7-2, the J call TRBJ2-7; unclear D gene. V lost 5 bases, J lost 1 base, and 12 bases lay in between. Germline V gives CDR1 SGHTA, CDR2 FQGNSA. The CDR3 length is 14 residues. The CDR3 region has the DNA TGTGCCAGCAGCCCCTGGGCCGGATCCTACGAGCAGTACTTC. Residues: CASSPWAGSYEQYF.

This clonotype was seen more than once but under ten times. The gene calls are TRBV18 and TRBJ2-3; D gene unclear. This CDR3 has 16 amino acids. Between the trimmed V and J ends, which lost 0 bases and 2 bases, there was a span of 12 bases. Germline assignment: CDR1 KGHSH and CDR2 LQKENI. CDR3 region: CASSPPSGRITDTQYF. The DNA of the CDR3 is TGTGCCAGCTCACCACCCTCCGGACGGATCACAGATACGCAGTATTTT. The full variable domain, its missing parts supplied by reference TRBV18 and TRBJ2-3, is NAGVMQNPRHLVRRRGQEARLRCSPMKGHSHVYWYRQLPEEGLKFMVYLQKENIIDESGMPKERFSAEFPKEGPSILRIQQVVRGDSAAYFCASSPPSGRITDTQYFGPGTRLTVL.

The V call is TRBV4-1, the J call TRBJ1-2; tentatively, D is TRBD1 (5 bases). Germline CDR1 is MGHRA and CDR2 is YSYEKL. CDR3 length equals 15 residues. The ends were cut back, 1 base at V and 3 bases at J, with 12 bases in the middle. The CDR3 coding sequence is TGCGCCAGCAGCCAAGCATTCACAGGCCACTATGGCTACACCTTC. Protein sequence: CASSQAFTGHYGYTF.

Details on this clonotype: Germline and junction disagree at one end, which may indicate a read error. CDR3 sequence reads: CASNSEQGLYGYTF. CDR3 DNA: TGTGCCAGCAACTCCGAGCAGGGGCTCTATGGTTACACCTTC. This rearrangement joins TRBV11-3 to TRBJ1-2, with D perhaps TRBD1 (6 bases). The CDR3 length is 14 residues. CDR1 and CDR2 from the germline V gene are SGHNT and YENEEA.

In its sample, this clonotype was seen many times. The chain is built from TRBV20-1 and TRBJ2-3, with D perhaps TRBD1 (5 bases). The CDR3 consists of 15 residues. Trimming took off 0 bases at V and 3 bases at J, with 13 bases between the two ends. Germline-derived CDR1 and CDR2 are DFQATT and SNEGSKA (reference sequence). The CDR3 sequence is CSARDVGRATDTQYF. DNA of the CDR3: TGCAGTGCTAGAGATGTGGGCAGGGCGACAGATACGCAGTATTTT.

This clonotype came up a few times. The CDR3, as DNA: TGTGCCAGCAGCATGGACAGGGAGCGCACAGATACGCAGTATTTT. Residues: CASSMDRERTDTQYF. The chain combines TRBV7-9 with TRBJ2-3; 8 nucleotides match TRBD1. Germline V gives CDR1 SEHNR, CDR2 FQNEAQ (reference sequence). The ends lost 5 bases at V and 1 base at J; junction bases unmatched: 5. The CDR3 contains 15 residues. Drawing the rest from reference TRBV7-9 and TRBJ2-3, the complete variable domain is DTGVSQNPRHKITKRGQNVTFRCDPISEHNRLYWYRQTLGQGPEFLTYFQNEAQLEKSRLLSDRFSAERPKGSFSTLEIQRTEQGDSAMYLCASSMDRERTDTQYFGPGTRLTVL.

This clonotype was seen many times. The chain carries TRBV7-6 and TRBJ1-5; 9 bases line up with TRBD1. Germline CDR1 and CDR2: SGHVS and FNYEAQ. Trimming removed 5 bases from V and 6 bases from J; junction bases left unmatched: 2. The CDR3 is 13 residues long. The CDR3 sequence is CASSRGQGQPQHF. Written as DNA, the CDR3 is TGTGCCAGCAGCCGGGGACAGGGTCAGCCCCAGCATTTT. Variable domain in full (rest from reference TRBV7-6 and TRBJ1-5): GAGVSQSPRYKVTKRGQDVALRCDPISGHVSLYWYRQALGQGPEFLTYFNYEAQQDKSGLPNDRFSAERPEGSISTLTIQRTEQRDSAMYRCASSRGQGQPQHFGDGTRLSIL.

The chain couples TRBV15 to TRBJ1-1, with a weak D call TRBD1 (6 bases). Germline V gives CDR1 LNHNV, CDR2 YYDKDF (reference sequence). Trimming stripped 1 base from V and 7 bases from J, with 16 bases between. The CDR3 covers 15 residues. CDR3 protein: CATSRGGAGTLEAFF. The CDR3 nucleotides are TGTGCCACCAGCAGAGGGGGGGCAGGGACCCTTGAAGCTTTCTTT.

This clonotype was seen a few times. The chain uses TRBV7-2 and TRBJ1-6; D is undetermined. V was shortened by 1 base and J by 9 bases, with 4 bases between the two germline ends. Germline lookup yields CDR1 SGHTA and CDR2 FQGNSA. The CDR3 is made up of 12 amino acids. DNA of the CDR3: TGTGCCAGCAGCTTAGGGGGTTCACCCCTCCACTTT. This translates into CASSLGGSPLHF.

The chain employs TRBV5-1 and TRBJ2-1; maybe TRBD1 (6 bases). Trimming shortened V by 5 bases and J by 5 bases, and 8 bases separated the two germline ends. CDR3 length: 12 amino acids. CDR1 is SGHRS, CDR2 YFSETQ, per germline. CDR3: CASRDSHNEQFF. As DNA, the CDR3 is TGCGCCAGCAGGGACAGCCACAATGAGCAGTTCTTC.

The rearrangement joins TRBV4-1 to TRBJ2-1; no firm D call. Germline CDR1 is MGHRA and CDR2 is YSYEKL. V lost 0 bases and J lost 2, with 11 bases in between. This CDR3 region has 16 residues. The CDR3 reads CASSQDPGATYNEQFF. In nucleotides, the CDR3 is TGCGCCAGCAGCCAAGATCCTGGAGCCACCTACAATGAGCAGTTCTTC.

This clonotype was observed a handful of times. The rearrangement links TRBV6-7 to TRBJ1-1; D may be TRBD1 (6 bases). TRBV6-7 falls under the ORF class, with uncertain function. This CDR3 has 12 amino acids. V was cut by 8 bases and J by 5 bases, with 12 bases left in between. The CDR3 DNA sequence: TGTGCCAGCGACTACAGGGAAACTGAAGCTTTCTTT. Residues: CASDYRETEAFF.